The 29 T cell receptor beta chains listed next were all sequenced from one sample in a study of blood T cell repertoires in COVID-19. This table comes from immunoSEQ multiplex PCR, and its TCRdb copy is limited to in-frame clones, with some not included. This table holds about 82,000 clones, around 80% found once. Sequenced material: peripheral blood. These receptors all stem from a man aged 55-75 years with COVID-19, enrolled during active disease.

The rearrangement links TRBV5-6 to TRBJ2-3, with 8 bases that match TRBD2. V was clipped by 4 bases and J by 1 base; unmatched bases: 5. The CDR3 spans 15 residues. Germline CDR1 reads SGHDT; CDR2 reads YYEEEE. The CDR3 DNA reads TGTGCCAGCAGCCCGACTAGCGAGGGCACAGATACGCAGTATTTT. Translated, it gives CASSPTSEGTDTQYF.

The genes are TRBV5-1 and TRBJ2-2; 8 positions agree with TRBD2. With V trimmed by 2 bases and J by 3 bases, 3 bases remained unmatched. From germline, CDR1 is SGHRS and CDR2 YFSETQ. This CDR3 region has 15 residues. CDR3 in amino acids: CASSLGTSDTGELFF. DNA for the CDR3: TGCGCCAGCAGCTTAGGGACTAGTGACACCGGGGAGCTGTTTTTT.

The rearrangement links TRBV3-1 (or the pseudogene TRBV3-2) to TRBJ2-1; a weak D match, TRBD1 (5 bases). Between the trimmed V and J ends, which lost 4 bases and 5 bases, there was a span of 15 bases. Per germline, CDR1 LGHDT and CDR2 YNNKEL (reference sequence). The CDR3 has 15 residues. In DNA, the CDR3 is TGTGCCAGCAGCCCAAGGGTGATGGGGCACAATGAGCAGTTCTTC. The encoded protein is CASSPRVMGHNEQFF.

The chain employs TRBV7-2 and TRBJ2-3, with TRBD2 matching over 8 bases. Germline CDR1 and CDR2: SGHTA and FQGNSA. V lost 5 bases, J lost 4 bases, and 14 bases stayed unmatched. The CDR3 totals 17 residues. The CDR3: CASSPQRWREVADTQYF. The CDR3 bases are TGTGCCAGCAGCCCCCAAAGGTGGCGGGAGGTTGCAGATACGCAGTATTTT.

J is TRBJ1-6 and V is TRBV21-1. TRBV21-1 is listed as a pseudogene. This CDR3 spans 18 amino acids. The CDR3 DNA sequence: TGTGCCAGCAGCAAACGGCGGCACCCGAGCTCCTATAATTCACCCCTCCACTTT. Residues: CASSKRRHPSSYNSPLHF.

This chain uses TRBV3-1 (or the pseudogene TRBV3-2) with TRBJ2-1, with 7 nucleotides matching TRBD2. Per the germline V gene, CDR1 is LGHDT and CDR2 is YNNKEL (reference sequence). CDR3 size: 15 residues. V shed 6 bases, J shed 5 bases, and the junction held 10 bases outside the gene matches. CDR3 nucleotide sequence: TGTGCCAGCAGTAAGGGACTACCAAGGGACAATGAGCAGTTCTTC. It codes for CASSKGLPRDNEQFF.

This chain uses TRBV7-6 with TRBJ2-7; 8 bases line up with TRBD1. V shed 6 bases, J shed 3 bases, and the junction held 4 bases outside the gene matches. There are 13 residues in the CDR3. Germline V lookup: CDR1 SGHVS, CDR2 FNYEAQ. CDR3 amino acids: CASSFGQGYEQYF. For the CDR3, the DNA is TGTGCCAGCAGTTTCGGACAGGGCTACGAGCAGTACTTC.

This clone was counted once. The chain joins TRBV5-6 to TRBJ1-5; no clear D gene. The CDR3 loop spans 15 amino acids. Trimming pared 2 bases from V and 0 bases from J, leaving 9 bases between. Germline V gene data show CDR1 as SGHDT and CDR2 as YYEEEE. CDR3 sequence (DNA): TGTGCCAGCAGCTTTCAGAGGGTTAGCAATCAGCCCCAGCATTTT. Residues: CASSFQRVSNQPQHF.

The count of this clone is one. The gene calls are TRBV5-6 and TRBJ2-1; 8 bases map to TRBD1. J was trimmed by 7 bases and V by 4 bases; bases with no gene match: 16. The CDR3 is made up of 17 amino acids. The germline gives CDR1 SGHDT, CDR2 YYEEEE. In nucleotides, the CDR3 is TGTGCCAGCAGCGAAGGTTTGGGGCAGGGGGCCGTTAATGAGCAGTTCTTC. Its protein product is CASSEGLGQGAVNEQFF.

The rearrangement uses TRBV11-3 and TRBJ2-1, with 12 nucleotides matching TRBD1. The J segment lost 10 bases and the V segment lost 5 bases, leaving 24 bases of the junction unmatched. The CDR3 has 20 residues. CDR1 SGHNT and CDR2 YENEEA come from the germline V gene. DNA of the CDR3: TGTGCCAGCAGCGTCGTGGGACAGGGGGCTTTAACGGGACGACAGGGAGAGCAGTTCTTC. Protein: CASSVVGQGALTGRQGEQFF.

The chain uses TRBV6-2 or TRBV6-3 and TRBJ1-3; no definite D call. Germline CDR1 reads MNHEY; CDR2 reads SVGEGT. This CDR3 has 16 amino acids. With 5 bases removed from V and 0 bases from J, the gap between germline ends came to 14 bases. This chain's CDR3 is CASSADQIHSGNTIYF. Written as DNA, the CDR3 is TGTGCCAGCAGTGCCGATCAGATCCACTCTGGAAACACCATATATTTT.

The rearrangement joins TRBV19 to TRBJ2-1; 13 positions agree with TRBD2. From germline, CDR1 is LNHDA and CDR2 SQIVND (reference sequence). V trimming: 1 base; J trimming: 4 bases; junction bases outside the gene matches: 4. The CDR3 has 17 amino acids. Written as DNA, the CDR3 is TGTGCCAGTAGTATAGCGACTAGCGGGGGGCTTTACAATGAGCAGTTCTTC. Protein sequence: CASSIATSGGLYNEQFF.

The V call is TRBV6-6, the J call TRBJ2-3, with D uncertain. From germline, CDR1 is MNHNY and CDR2 SVGAGI (reference sequence). V shed 5 bases and J shed 2 bases, with 11 bases lying between them. The CDR3 covers 14 residues. For the CDR3, the DNA is TGTGCCAGCAGTCCTCTCGGAGCCACAGATACGCAGTATTTT. It specifies CASSPLGATDTQYF.

This chain links TRBV11-2 with TRBJ2-7, with 10 positions matching TRBD2. CDR3 length: 16 amino acids. In germline, CDR1 is SGHAT, CDR2 FQNNGV. With 5 bases clipped from V and 3 bases from J, the junction kept 10 bases outside the gene matches. The CDR3 loop is CASSPQGLAVLYEQYF. In nucleotides, the CDR3 is TGTGCCAGCAGCCCGCAAGGACTAGCGGTCCTCTACGAGCAGTACTTC.

The chain couples TRBV7-6 to TRBJ2-2, with D perhaps TRBD2 (6 bases). Germline CDR1 is SGHVS and CDR2 is FNYEAQ. This CDR3 is built from 15 residues. Trimming cost V 0 bases and J 5 bases, with 10 bases left between them. In nucleotides, the CDR3 is TGTGCCAGCAGCTTAGCAAGCGGACTAACCGGGGAGCTGTTTTTT. It encodes CASSLASGLTGELFF.

This clone was seen just once. The genes are TRBV7-2 and TRBJ1-4; 7 bases match TRBD1. V shed 1 base, J shed 6 bases, and the junction held 5 bases outside the gene matches. Germline V CDR1 and CDR2: SGHTA, FQGNSA. This CDR3 contains 15 residues. CDR3 region: CASSLGDRSYEKLFF. Written as DNA, the CDR3 is TGTGCCAGCAGCTTAGGGGACAGATCTTATGAAAAACTGTTTTTT.

The V and J genes are TRBV7-9 and TRBJ1-4, with D possibly matching TRBD1 (6 bases). The germline V gene has CDR1 SEHNR and CDR2 FQNEAQ (reference sequence). V was pared by 4 bases and J by 3 bases, with 12 bases between. The CDR3 has 15 residues. CDR3 protein: CASSSAGASNEKLFF. CDR3 sequence (DNA): TGTGCCAGCAGCTCGGCGGGGGCCTCTAATGAAAAACTGTTTTTT.

In DNA form, the CDR3 reads TGTGCCAGCAGCTTAGTCGTCCGGGGAAGCTCCTACAATGAGCAGTTCTTC. This codes for CASSLVVRGSSYNEQFF. The chain employs TRBV11-3 and TRBJ2-1; a possible D gene is TRBD2 (5 bases). CDR1 and CDR2 (germline): SGHNT, YENEEA. Trimming shortened V by 1 base and J by 0 bases, and 13 bases separated the two germline ends. The CDR3 spans 17 residues.

The J gene is TRBJ2-7, the V gene TRBV11-2; 8 bases align to TRBD2. The V and J ends lost 5 bases and 0 bases, in that order; junction bases with no gene match: 6. This CDR3 spans 15 amino acids. Germline CDR1 is SGHAT and CDR2 is FQNNGV. The CDR3 is CASSTASGPSYEQYF. The CDR3 DNA reads TGTGCCAGCAGCACAGCTAGCGGGCCCTCCTACGAGCAGTACTTC.

Only one count was recorded for this clone. J is TRBJ2-1 and V is TRBV7-2; 8 positions match TRBD2. The CDR3 has 20 residues. V shed 0 bases and J 4 bases; nucleotides not matched to a gene: 17. Germline V gene lookup returns CDR1 SGHTA and CDR2 FQGNSA. CDR3 bases: TGTGCCAGCAGCTTAGCCTCGGAGGTTTGGATAGCGGGACGTTACAATGAGCAGTTCTTC. Its protein is CASSLASEVWIAGRYNEQFF.

The chain combines TRBV29-1 with TRBJ2-2; TRBD2 aligns across 8 bases. CDR1 and CDR2 (germline): SQVTM, ANQGSEA. The CDR3 spans 14 residues. The V gene end was trimmed by 6 bases and the J gene end by 7 bases; junction bases not matched to a gene: 10. For the CDR3, the DNA is TGCAGCGTGAGCCAGGCCGGGGGGGGCGGGGAGCTGTTTTTT. This gives the protein CSVSQAGGGGELFF.

The chain employs TRBV5-4 and TRBJ2-2; 10 bases match TRBD1. CDR3 size: 15 residues. J was trimmed by 5 bases and V by 5 bases; bases with no gene match: 6. CDR1 is SGHNT and CDR2 is YYREEE in the germline V gene (reference sequence). The CDR3 protein is CASSGDRGRTGELFF. CDR3 bases: TGTGCCAGCAGTGGGGACAGGGGAAGGACCGGGGAGCTGTTTTTT.

In its sample, this clone was seen a few times. The chain has TRBV23-1 and TRBJ2-7, with TRBD1 identical over 9 bases. TRBV23-1 is an ORF for which the function is uncertain. The CDR3 is made up of 15 amino acids. With 4 bases clipped from V and 6 bases from J, the junction kept 10 bases outside the gene matches. CDR3 sequence reads: CASSPSIQGAGEQYF. The CDR3 coding sequence is TGCGCCAGCAGTCCATCGATACAGGGGGCGGGCGAGCAGTACTTC.

The CDR3 here is CAWSVAAGWAKGYTF. The CDR3 region has the DNA TGTGCCTGGAGTGTAGCGGCTGGGTGGGCTAAGGGCTACACCTTC. The V and J genes are TRBV30 and TRBJ1-2, with no clear D. This CDR3 spans 15 amino acids. Germline values: CDR1 GTSNPN, CDR2 SVGIG (reference sequence). V lost 0 bases to trimming and J lost 8 bases, with 19 bases between them.

This clone was observed once. The chain employs TRBV6-5 and TRBJ2-6; 8 nucleotides match TRBD1. J lost 1 base, V lost 4 bases, and 0 bases had no gene match. Germline lookup yields CDR1 MNHEY and CDR2 SVGAGI. This CDR3 comprises 15 residues. The CDR3 spells CASSWTGSGANVLTF. For the CDR3, the DNA is TGTGCCAGCAGTTGGACAGGGTCTGGGGCCAACGTCCTGACTTTC.

V is TRBV18 and J is TRBJ2-5, with 9 positions matching TRBD1. Unmatched junction bases numbered 18, after V lost 5 bases and J lost 2 bases. The CDR3 loop spans 19 amino acids. Germline loops: CDR1 KGHSH, CDR2 LQKENI. This chain's CDR3 is CASSVISPGQGGGQETQYF. CDR3 nucleotides: TGTGCCAGCTCAGTCATCTCCCCGGGACAGGGAGGTGGTCAAGAGACCCAGTACTTC.

This chain links TRBV7-3 with TRBJ2-3, with a possible D match to TRBD2 (6 bases). The V end lost 4 bases, the J end lost 0 bases, and 11 bases lay between the germline ends. This CDR3 spans 15 amino acids. Per the germline V gene, CDR1 is SGHTA and CDR2 is FQGTGA. In nucleotides, the CDR3 is TGTGCCAGCAGCTCCTCCGGGACTAGCACAGATACGCAGTATTTT. Translation gives CASSSSGTSTDTQYF.

The V and J genes are TRBV25-1 and TRBJ1-1; 7 bases fit TRBD1. The CDR3 has 14 residues. V lost 3 bases, J lost 7 bases, and 8 bases stayed unmatched. Germline loops: CDR1 MGHDK, CDR2 SYGVNS. The CDR3 here is CASSDQDRRGEAFF. CDR3 bases: TGTGCCAGCAGTGATCAGGACAGGAGGGGTGAAGCTTTCTTT.

The rearrangement joins TRBV7-3 to TRBJ2-4; D gene uncertain. The CDR3 is 13 amino acids. Germline V CDR1 and CDR2: SGHTA, FQGTGA. The V and J ends lost 7 bases and 0 bases respectively, with 7 bases between them. The CDR3 coding sequence is TGTGCCAGCATATCTTTAGCCAAAAACATTCAGTACTTC. It yields the protein CASISLAKNIQYF.